Listed below are T cell receptor beta chains from one sample, sequenced in a study of OX40 agonist ivuxolimab in advanced cancers. The table came from immunoSEQ multiplex PCR; TCRdb's copy has only in-frame clones and leaves some out. The sample includes 60,000 or so clones, around 83% of them seen just once. Sequences were derived from CD4+ or CD8+ T cells sorted from blood, sampled in a trial of the OX40 agonist ivuxolimab. These TCRs come from an adult with an advanced solid tumor such as melanoma, head and neck, liver or kidney cancer. Each CDR3 is given with its conserved first and last residue. The D gene is left open where the match is weak. Not all rows give a size; the values are once, few, many and, for expanded clones, a class.

once TRBJ2-7 TRBD1 TRBV2 TGTGCCAGCACTCGGGACAGGTACGAGGAGCAGTACTTC CASTRDRYEEQYF
NA TRBJ2-1 TRBD2 TRBV5-1 TGCGCCAGCAGCTTCATGGCGGGAGTAGGAAATGAGCAGTTCTTC CASSFMAGVGNEQFF
NA TRBJ2-7 NA TRBV30 TGTGCCTGGAGTAGAGGGCTCTCCTACGAGCAGTACTTC CAWSRGLSYEQYF
NA TRBJ2-3 NA TRBV18 TGTGCCAGCTCTACAGGGGATACGCAGTATTTT CASSTGDTQYF
NA TRBJ2-5 TRBD2 TRBV14 TGTGCCAGTGGACTAGCGGGAGGTAGCGAGACCCAGTACTTC CASGLAGGSETQYF
NA TRBJ2-5 NA TRBV5-4 TGTGCCAGCAGCTCAAAACAGGGAGGGGAGACCCAGTACTTC CASSSKQGGETQYF
NA TRBJ2-2 NA TRBV5-1 TGCGCCAGCAGCGAAATCGGCACCGGGGAGCTGTTTTTT CASSEIGTGELFF
few TRBJ2-2 NA TRBV5-1 TGCGCCAGCAGCATCACAGGGACCACCGGGGAGCTGTTTTTT CASSITGTTGELFF
once TRBJ2-5 TRBD1 TRBV2 TGTGCCAGCAGTCGACAGGGCAGCAAAGAGACCCAGTACTTC CASSRQGSKETQYF
NA TRBJ2-7 TRBD1 TRBV7-7 TGTGCCAGCAGCTTAGAAGGGACAGGGGTCCACGAGCAGTACTTC CASSLEGTGVHEQYF
NA TRBJ2-7 TRBD1 TRBV29-1 TGCAGCGCCACACCGGACAGGGCCCCCTACGAGCAGTACTTC CSATPDRAPYEQYF
NA TRBJ1-1 NA TRBV7-2 TGTGCCAGCAGCTCCGACCTTCAGAACACTGAAGCTTTCTTT CASSSDLQNTEAFF
NA TRBJ1-6 NA TRBV5-1 TGCGCCAGCAGCTTTGGGGCAGCCCGGAATTCACCCCTCCACTTT CASSFGAARNSPLHF
NA TRBJ1-2 NA TRBV11-3 TGTGCCAGCAGCTCTAGCCCAGGACGGAACTATGGCTACACCTTC CASSSSPGRNYGYTF
NA TRBJ2-3 TRBD2 TRBV7-9 TGTGCCAGCAGCTTACGGCGGGAGGGCCAAGATACGCAGTATTTT CASSLRREGQDTQYF
NA TRBJ1-1 TRBD1 TRBV6-6 TGTGCCAGCATCCTACAGGGGGATGGCACTGAAGCTTTCTTT CASILQGDGTEAFF
NA TRBJ2-7 NA TRBV27 TGTGCCAGCGGGCGCGGGTACGAGCAGTACTTC CASGRGYEQYF
NA TRBJ2-5 NA TRBV7-9 TGTGCCAGCAGCCCTCAGGGAGAGACCCAGTACTTC CASSPQGETQYF
NA TRBJ2-7 TRBD2 TRBV4-1 TGCGCCAGCAGCCAACGGCTATCTGACGGGAGGGCTTTCGAGCAGTACTTC CASSQRLSDGRAFEQYF
NA TRBJ1-4 NA TRBV19 TGTGCCAGTAGTAGTCCGGGACTGCTTAATGAAAAACTGTTTTTT CASSSPGLLNEKLFF
NA TRBJ2-2 TRBD1 TRBV6-1 TGTGCCAGCAGTGAAGCAGGGGGCCGGGCCGGGGAGCTGTTTTTT CASSEAGGRAGELFF
NA TRBJ2-1 TRBD1 TRBV7-9 TGTGCCAGCAGCATTGACAGGGGGAGAACTAATGAGCAGTTCTTC CASSIDRGRTNEQFF
NA TRBJ1-2 TRBD1 TRBV18 TGTGCCAGCTCACCCCAGGGGGGCGGCTACACCTTC CASSPQGGGYTF
NA TRBJ2-1 NA TRBV5-4 TGTGCCAGCAGCGAGATTCGGGTAAATGAGCAGTTCTTC CASSEIRVNEQFF
NA TRBJ2-1 TRBD2 TRBV7-9 TGTGCCAGCAGCCGTGTAATCCCTAGCGGATCCTACAATGAGCAGTTCTTC CASSRVIPSGSYNEQFF
few TRBJ2-2 NA TRBV2 TGTGCCAGCAGTGAACGGGGGACCGGGGAGCTGTTTTTT CASSERGTGELFF
NA TRBJ2-7 NA TRBV11-2 TGTGCCAGCAGCCCTCGACAGAGCTACGAGCAGTACTTC CASSPRQSYEQYF
NA TRBJ1-4 NA TRBV29-1 TGCAGCGTCTATCCCGACCGGGAGGATGAAAAACTGTTTTTT CSVYPDREDEKLFF
few TRBJ1-2 NA TRBV2 TGTGCCAGCAGTGGACAGGAGAACTATGGCTACACCTTC CASSGQENYGYTF
NA TRBJ2-1 NA TRBV7-2 TGTGCCAGCAGCTTAAACAAAGGTGAGCAGTTCTTC CASSLNKGEQFF
NA TRBJ1-2 NA TRBV7-6 TGTGCCAGCAGCTTACGGTGGGGCGGTAACTATGGCTACACCTTC CASSLRWGGNYGYTF
few TRBJ1-5 NA TRBV7-2 TGTGCCAGCAGCCCGAGGAGGGGTAATCAGCCCCAGCATTTT CASSPRRGNQPQHF